The sequence of this T cell receptor beta chain was determined in a study of cytomegalovirus exposure and HLA in healthy donors. Study-level information: The roughly 120 million unique TCR beta sequences, from 150 million to 200 million T cells, were found by an earlier analysis. Study findings and constraints: TCR beta V- and J-gene trimming was later associated with a missense DCLRE1C variant. According to the study, about 180 TCR beta chains were cytomegalovirus-associated. A few of the chains that were CMV-associated were confirmed in vitro to be specific for CMV antigens.

The PCR made use of 60 Vbeta and 13 Jbeta primers. The repertoire was sequenced with immunoSEQ multiplex PCR; TCRdb's copy has only in-frame clones and lacks some. The repertoire includes around 200,000 clones, approximately 79% of them detected once, and 1.5% to 2% sits in the top ten. CDR1 is MNHEY, CDR2 SMNVEV, per germline (reference sequence). After removal of 4 bases from V and 5 bases from J, the junction contained 4 bases not matched to a gene. The CDR3 is made up of 13 amino acids. To note about this clone: The antigen is not known.

Material for sequencing was PBMCs. The chain uses TRBV27 and TRBJ2-7, with 8 nucleotides matching TRBD2. This TCR was recovered from a man aged 45-65 years in good health and CMV-seronegative. The CDR3 DNA reads TGTGCCAGCAGTTCTGGACTAGCTAACGAGCAGTACTTC. This encodes CASSSGLANEQYF.